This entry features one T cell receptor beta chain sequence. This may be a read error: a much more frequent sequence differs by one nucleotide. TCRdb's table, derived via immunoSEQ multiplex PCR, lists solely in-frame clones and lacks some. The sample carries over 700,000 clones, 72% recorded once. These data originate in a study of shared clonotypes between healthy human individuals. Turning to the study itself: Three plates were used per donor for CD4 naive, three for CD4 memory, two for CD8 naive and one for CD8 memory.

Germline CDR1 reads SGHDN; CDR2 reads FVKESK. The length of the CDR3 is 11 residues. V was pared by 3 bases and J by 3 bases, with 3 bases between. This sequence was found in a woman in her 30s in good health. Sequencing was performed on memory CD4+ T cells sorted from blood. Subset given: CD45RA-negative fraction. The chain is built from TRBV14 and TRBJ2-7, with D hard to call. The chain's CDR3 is CASSQYYEQYF. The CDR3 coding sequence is TGTGCCAGCAGCCAGTACTACGAGCAGTACTTC.